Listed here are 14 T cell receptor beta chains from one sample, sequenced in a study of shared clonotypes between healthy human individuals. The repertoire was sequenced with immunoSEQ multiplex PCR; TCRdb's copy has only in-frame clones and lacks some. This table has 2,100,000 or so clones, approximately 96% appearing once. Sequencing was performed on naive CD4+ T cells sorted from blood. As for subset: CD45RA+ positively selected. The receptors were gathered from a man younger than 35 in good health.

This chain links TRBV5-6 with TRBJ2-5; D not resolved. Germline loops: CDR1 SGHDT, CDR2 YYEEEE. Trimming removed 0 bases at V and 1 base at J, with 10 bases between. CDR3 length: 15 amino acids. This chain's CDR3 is CASSLGAGPQETQYF. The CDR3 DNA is TGTGCCAGCAGCTTGGGGGCAGGACCCCAAGAGACCCAGTACTTC.

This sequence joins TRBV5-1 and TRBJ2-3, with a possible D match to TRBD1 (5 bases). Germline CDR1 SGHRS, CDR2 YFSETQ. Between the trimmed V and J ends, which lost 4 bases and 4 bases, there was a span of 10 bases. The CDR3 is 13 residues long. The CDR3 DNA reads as TGCGCCAGCAGCGCAAGGGGTGCAGATACGCAGTATTTT. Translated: CASSARGADTQYF.

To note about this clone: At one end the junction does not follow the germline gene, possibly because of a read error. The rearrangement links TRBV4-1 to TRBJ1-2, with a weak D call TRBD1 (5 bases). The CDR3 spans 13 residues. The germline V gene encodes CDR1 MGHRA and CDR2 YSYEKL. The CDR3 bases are TGCGCCAGCAGCCAAGCTATGGGGGAAATATCTCGCTTC. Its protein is CASSQAMGEISRF.

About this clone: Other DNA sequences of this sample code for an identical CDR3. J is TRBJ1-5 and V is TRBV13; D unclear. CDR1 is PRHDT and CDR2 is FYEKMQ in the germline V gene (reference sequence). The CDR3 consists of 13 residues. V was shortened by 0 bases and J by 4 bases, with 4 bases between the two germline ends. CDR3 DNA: TGTGCCAGCAGCTTAGGATCAAATCAGCCCCAGCATTTT. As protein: CASSLGSNQPQHF.

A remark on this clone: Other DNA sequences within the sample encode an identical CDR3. The CDR3 DNA follows: TGTGCCAGCAGCGTAGAGGGCGCTGGAAACACCATATATTTT. Amino acids: CASSVEGAGNTIYF. The rearrangement uses TRBV9 and TRBJ1-3; no clear D gene. The germline gives CDR1 SGDLS, CDR2 YYNGEE. This CDR3 spans 14 amino acids. Between the trimmed V and J ends, which lost 0 bases and 2 bases, there was a span of 6 bases.

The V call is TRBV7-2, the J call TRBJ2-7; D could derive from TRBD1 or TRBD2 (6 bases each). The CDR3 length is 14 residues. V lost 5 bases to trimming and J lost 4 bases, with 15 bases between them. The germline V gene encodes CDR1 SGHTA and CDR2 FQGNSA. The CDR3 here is CASSARDTAYEQYF. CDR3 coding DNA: TGTGCCAGCAGCGCGCGGGACACAGCTTACGAGCAGTACTTC.

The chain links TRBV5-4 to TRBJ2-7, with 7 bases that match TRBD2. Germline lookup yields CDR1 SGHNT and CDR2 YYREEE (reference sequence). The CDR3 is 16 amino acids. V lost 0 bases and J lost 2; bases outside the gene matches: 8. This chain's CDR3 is CASSLDQSGTAYEQYF. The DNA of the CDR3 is TGTGCCAGCAGCTTGGATCAAAGCGGGACGGCCTACGAGCAGTACTTC.

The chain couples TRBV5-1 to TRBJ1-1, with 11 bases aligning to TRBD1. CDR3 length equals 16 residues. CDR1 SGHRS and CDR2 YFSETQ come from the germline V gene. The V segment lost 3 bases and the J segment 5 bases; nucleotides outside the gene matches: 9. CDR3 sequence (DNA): TGCGCCAGCAGCTCGGCAGGACAGGGGGCGTGGACTGAAGCTTTCTTT. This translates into CASSSAGQGAWTEAFF.

The CDR3 region is CASRGQGSTDTQYF. The CDR3, as DNA: TGTGCCAGCAGGGGACAGGGTAGCACAGATACGCAGTATTTT. J is TRBJ2-3 and V is TRBV9; 9 bases map to TRBD1. V dropped 5 bases and J dropped 0; count of bases not matched to a gene: 1. The V gene's germline CDR1 is SGDLS and CDR2 YYNGEE. The CDR3 loop spans 14 amino acids.

CDR3 amino acids: CASSEGPGELFF. For the CDR3, the DNA is TGCGCCAGCTCCGAGGGACCCGGGGAGCTGTTTTTT. The rearrangement uses TRBV5-1 and TRBJ2-2, with D perhaps assigned TRBD1 or TRBD2 (5 bases each). The CDR3 consists of 12 residues. Germline CDR1 reads SGHRS; CDR2 reads YFSETQ. Between the trimmed V and J ends, which lost 7 bases and 6 bases, there was a span of 10 bases.

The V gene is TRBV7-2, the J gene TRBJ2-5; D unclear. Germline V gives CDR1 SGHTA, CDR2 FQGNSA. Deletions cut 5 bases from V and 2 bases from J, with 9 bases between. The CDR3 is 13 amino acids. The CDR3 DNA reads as TGTGCCAGCAGCGGGGTTCGGCAAGAGACCCAGTACTTC. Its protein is CASSGVRQETQYF.

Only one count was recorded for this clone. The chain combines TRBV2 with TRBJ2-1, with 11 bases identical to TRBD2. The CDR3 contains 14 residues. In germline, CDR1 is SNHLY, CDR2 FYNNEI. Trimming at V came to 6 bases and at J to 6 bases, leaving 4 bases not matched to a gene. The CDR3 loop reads CASRVSGRANEQFF. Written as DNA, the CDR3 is TGTGCCAGCAGGGTTAGCGGGAGGGCCAATGAGCAGTTCTTC.

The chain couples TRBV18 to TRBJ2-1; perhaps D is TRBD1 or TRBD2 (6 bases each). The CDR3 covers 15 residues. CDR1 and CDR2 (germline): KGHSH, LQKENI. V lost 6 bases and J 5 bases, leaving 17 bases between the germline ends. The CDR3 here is CASSRGQASNNEQFF. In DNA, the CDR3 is TGTGCCAGCTCCCGGGGGCAGGCCTCGAACAATGAGCAGTTCTTC.

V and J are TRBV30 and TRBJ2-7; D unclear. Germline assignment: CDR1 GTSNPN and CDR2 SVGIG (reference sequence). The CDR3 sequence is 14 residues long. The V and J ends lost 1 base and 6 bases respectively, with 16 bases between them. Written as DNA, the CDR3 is TGTGCCTGGAGTGCAGGACGGTCGTTTGGCGAGCAGTACTTC. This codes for CAWSAGRSFGEQYF.